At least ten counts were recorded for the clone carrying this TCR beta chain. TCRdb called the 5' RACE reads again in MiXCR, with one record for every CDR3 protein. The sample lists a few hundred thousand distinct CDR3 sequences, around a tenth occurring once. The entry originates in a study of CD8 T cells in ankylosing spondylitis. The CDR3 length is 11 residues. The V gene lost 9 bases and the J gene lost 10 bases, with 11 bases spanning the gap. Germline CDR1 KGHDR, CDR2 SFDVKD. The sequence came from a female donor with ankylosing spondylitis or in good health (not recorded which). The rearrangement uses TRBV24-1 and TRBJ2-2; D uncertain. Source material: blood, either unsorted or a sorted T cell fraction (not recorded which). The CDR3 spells CATGSLTELFF. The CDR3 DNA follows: TGTGCCACCGGCTCGCTCACGGAGCTGTTTTTT.